Following are 18 T cell receptor beta chains from one sample sequenced in a study of CD4 and CD8 cells across lung adenocarcinoma regions. TCRdb reprocessed the PCR reads with MiXCR, giving one entry per CDR3 protein. This table has over 7,000 distinct CDR3 sequences, over 50% appearing once. What was sequenced was CD4+ T cells from the center of a lung tumor. These receptors all come from a female donor with lung adenocarcinoma. The CD4 and CD8 labels of this study may be unreliable.

In nucleotides, the CDR3 is TGTGCCAGCAGCCTATTCATCAGCTCCTACAATGAGCAGTTCTTC. Its protein product is CASSLFISSYNEQFF. The chain uses TRBV14 and TRBJ2-1; D not certain. Trimming cost V 4 bases and J 0 bases, with 10 bases left between them. Germline V gene lookup returns CDR1 SGHDN and CDR2 FVKESK. The CDR3 has 15 amino acids.

The chain combines TRBV4-1 with TRBJ2-4; D possibly uses TRBD1 or TRBD2 (7 bases each). Germline CDR1 and CDR2: MGHRA and YSYEKL. The CDR3 is 15 amino acids. Trimming removed 8 bases at V and 13 bases at J, with 27 bases between. The CDR3 reads CASGEGGGGTDTQYF. CDR3 DNA sequence: TGCGCCAGCGGTGAAGGGGGAGGGGGCACAGATACGCAGTACTTC.

This clonotype is deemed medium-sized. In nucleotides, the CDR3 is TGTGCCAGCAGTCAACTAGCGGGAGACTACAATGAGCAGTTCTTC. Protein: CASSQLAGDYNEQFF. The chain links TRBV6-1 to TRBJ2-1; 11 bases align to TRBD2. With V trimmed by 5 bases and J by 3 bases, 3 bases remained unmatched. CDR1 and CDR2 from the germline V gene are MNHNS and SASEGT. This CDR3 is built from 15 residues.

This clonotype was found once. The chain links TRBV6-1 to TRBJ1-2; 7 bases agree with TRBD1. The CDR3 covers 14 residues. J lost 7 bases, V lost 5 bases, and 10 bases had no gene match. Germline V gene data show CDR1 as MNHNS and CDR2 as SASEGT. In DNA form, the CDR3 reads TGTGCCAGCAGTCCCCAGGGAGGGGGCAGTGGCTACACCTTC. Translating it yields CASSPQGGGSGYTF.

The chain employs TRBV10-3 and TRBJ2-3; perhaps TRBD2 as D (6 bases). The DNA end is a closer match to TRBJ2-7, so the J assignment may be wrong. This CDR3 has 14 amino acids. Germline assignment: CDR1 ENHRY and CDR2 SYGVKD. The CDR3 sequence is CAARRGGDPDTQYF. The CDR3 nucleotides read TGTGCGGCCCGACGAGGCGGGGACCCAGATACGCAGTACTTC.

By frequency in the sample, this clonotype is medium-sized. The chain couples TRBV7-3 to TRBJ2-3; 11 nucleotides match TRBD2. The CDR3 is made up of 17 amino acids. Germline V CDR1 and CDR2: SGHTA, FQGTGA. V dropped 1 base and J dropped 6; count of bases not matched to a gene: 9. The CDR3 DNA reads TGTGCCAGCAGCTTAAATAAGGGACTAGCGGCCGGGGATACGCAGTATTTT. Translated: CASSLNKGLAAGDTQYF.

This clonotype showed up many times. The V gene is TRBV6-2 or TRBV6-3, the J gene TRBJ2-5, with 10 bases fitting TRBD1. The CDR3 contains 15 residues. V trimming: 4 bases; J trimming: 0 bases; junction bases outside the gene matches: 2. Germline V lookup: CDR1 MNHEY, CDR2 SVGEGT. Written as DNA, the CDR3 is TGTGCCAGCAGTTTGGACAGGGGGTACCAAGAGACCCAGTACTTC. This gives the protein CASSLDRGYQETQYF.

The chain joins TRBV6-2 or TRBV6-3 to TRBJ2-5; tentative D call: TRBD2 (7 bases). The length of the CDR3 is 14 residues. V dropped 7 bases and J dropped 7 bases, with 19 bases sitting between them. Per the germline V gene, CDR1 is MNHEY and CDR2 is SVGEGT. CDR3 sequence: CASTPGLGGATQYF. Here the CDR3 DNA reads TGTGCCAGCACACCTGGACTAGGGGGAGCGACCCAGTACTTC.

The rearrangement links TRBV6-1 to TRBJ2-1; D could derive from TRBD1 or TRBD2 (5 bases each). CDR1 is MNHNS and CDR2 is SASEGT in the germline V gene. The CDR3 runs to 14 residues. Trimming took off 7 bases at V and 4 bases at J, with 14 bases between the two ends. In DNA, the CDR3 is TGTGCCAGCACCCGGGCAGGGAGTTACAATGAGCAGTTCTTC. Amino acid sequence: CASTRAGSYNEQFF.

A single count supports this clonotype. This chain uses TRBV6-1 with TRBJ2-1; no clear D gene. The germline V gene encodes CDR1 MNHNS and CDR2 SASEGT. CDR3 length equals 11 residues. V was trimmed by 6 bases and J by 6 bases, leaving 6 bases between them. The CDR3 coding sequence is TGTGCCAGCAGCTTGAGCAATGAGCAGTTCTTC. Its protein product is CASSLSNEQFF.

About this clonotype: One end of the junction varies from germline; a read error may be responsible. This chain joins TRBV27 and TRBJ2-4; weak D call: TRBD1 (7 bases). Germline CDR1 reads MNHEY; CDR2 reads SMNVEV (reference sequence). The CDR3 is 17 residues long. As DNA, the CDR3 is TGTGCCAGCAGTACCACCAGGGGGGAGTTTGCCAAAAACATTCAGTACTTT. Protein product: CASSTTRGEFAKNIQYF.

The chain combines TRBV6-1 with TRBJ2-5; 8 positions agree with TRBD1. V lost 5 bases and J lost 5; bases outside the gene matches: 10. The CDR3 contains 15 residues. Germline V gives CDR1 MNHNS, CDR2 SASEGT. CDR3 sequence (DNA): TGTGCCAGCAGTCTTCAGGGGGCGTACACTGAGACCCAGTACTTC. Protein product: CASSLQGAYTETQYF.

The rearrangement links TRBV6-1 to TRBJ2-5; D is ambiguous. V lost 3 bases to trimming and J lost 2 bases, with 4 bases between them. This CDR3 has 12 residues. Germline V CDR1 and CDR2: MNHNS, SASEGT. The CDR3 nucleotides are TGTGCCAGCAGTGATCAGCAAGAGACCCAGTACTTC. It is translated as CASSDQQETQYF.

This clonotype came up once. The CDR3 protein is CASSQTGGSYEQYF. DNA for the CDR3: TGTGCCAGCAGCCAGACAGGGGGGAGTTACGAGCAGTACTTC. The chain couples TRBV6-1 to TRBJ2-5; the match to TRBD1 covers 9 bases. The DNA matches TRBJ2-7 better at its end, which makes the J call doubtful. The length of the CDR3 is 14 residues. Germline values: CDR1 MNHNS, CDR2 SASEGT.

The chain links TRBV7-6 to TRBJ2-1; unclear D gene. The DNA end lines up better with TRBJ2-5; the J call may be wrong. Looked up from germline, CDR1 is SGHVS and CDR2 is FNYEAQ. CDR3 length equals 12 residues. The CDR3 protein is CASSLGEETQYF. The CDR3 DNA is TGTGCCAGCAGCTTAGGGGAAGAGACCCAGTACTTC.

The chain uses TRBV28 and TRBJ2-1; 8 bases map to TRBD2. The CDR3 is 14 amino acids. The ends lost 8 bases at V and 6 bases at J; junction bases unmatched: 9. The germline CDR1 and CDR2 sequences are MDHEN and SYDVKM. The CDR3 loop is CASLWGSGSNEQFF. The CDR3 DNA reads as TGTGCCAGCCTATGGGGCAGCGGGAGCAATGAGCAGTTCTTC.

The chain has TRBV6-5 and TRBJ2-5; TRBD2 matches at 8 bases. The V segment lost 0 bases and the J segment 5 bases; nucleotides outside the gene matches: 5. Germline V gives CDR1 MNHEY, CDR2 SVGAGI. The CDR3 runs 15 residues. CDR3 sequence reads: CASSYSSSGQETQYF. The CDR3 coding sequence is TGTGCCAGCAGTTACTCCTCTAGCGGGCAGGAGACCCAGTACTTC.

This sequence joins TRBV6-5 and TRBJ1-2; 7 bases are a match to TRBD1. V lost 2 bases, J lost 4 bases, and 4 bases stayed unmatched. Per the germline V gene, CDR1 is MNHEY and CDR2 is SVGAGI. The CDR3 totals 14 residues. CDR3 amino acids: CASSYRNRGYGYTF. CDR3 coding DNA: TGTGCCAGCAGTTACCGGAACAGGGGCTATGGCTACACCTTC.